This T cell receptor (beta chain) was found in a study of tumor and adjacent non-tumor tissue in lung cancer. Whole-study results and caveats: TCR diversity was significantly greater in tumor than normal lung tissue. Tumor TCR diversity, when higher, was linked to shorter survival. Normal lung showed higher cumulative top 100 clone frequency than tumor.

The CDR3 loop spans 13 amino acids. Germline V gene data show CDR1 as LNHDA and CDR2 as SQIVND (reference sequence). TCRbeta libraries were built with three rounds of nested PCR, modified from ARM-PCR. TCRdb reanalysed the multiplex PCR reads using MiXCR and keeps one entry per CDR3 protein. Of tens of thousands of distinct CDR3 sequences listed, just under 75% are singletons. Concerning this clonotype: Its antigen remains unknown. An end of the junction differs from the germline gene, which may be a read error.

No cell sorting was done before RNA was extracted from the tissue. The specimen sequenced was lung tumor tissue. The source of this sequence is a woman between 40 and 50 years old with non-small cell lung cancer. The chain recombines TRBV19 with TRBJ2-1; perhaps TRBD2 as D (5 bases). The CDR3 region is CASSKAGGNEQFF. The CDR3 bases are TGTGCCAGTAGTAAGGCGGGCGGCAATGAACAGTTCTTC. Looking up the rest from reference TRBV19 and TRBJ2-1 gives the full variable domain: DGGITQSPKYLFRKEGQNVTLSCEQNLNHDAMYWYRQDPGQGLRLIYYSQIVNDFQKGDIAEGYSVSREKKESFPLTVTSAQKNPTAFYLCASSKAGGNEQFFGPGTRLTVL.